A selection of T cell receptor beta chains follows, all from one sample in a study of T cells in localized non-small cell lung cancer. Profiling relied on immunoSEQ multiplex PCR, and the TCRdb table lists in-frame clones only, not all of them. The table shows roughly 1,100 clones, with 20% to 30% occurring only once. The sample here was normal lung tissue next to the tumor, taken before any cancer treatment. The receptors shown here come from a female donor at least 60 years old with stage III lung adenocarcinoma. Both conserved end residues are part of each CDR3. The order of the fields is V gene, clone size, J gene, D gene, CDR3 protein, CDR3 DNA. D genes are given only for firm matches. Where a row states a size, it is once, few, many or the class of an expanded clone; other rows omit it.

TRBV9,medium-sized,TRBJ2-3,TRBD1,CASSVVTGGTDTQYF,TGTGCCAGCAGCGTAGTTACAGGGGGCACAGATACGCAGTATTTT
TRBV9,few,TRBJ2-5,TRBD2,CASSSGTLLQETQYF,TGTGCCAGTTCTAGCGGGACCCTACTCCAAGAGACCCAGTACTTC
TRBV18,NA,TRBJ2-5,NA,CASSSHPGDQETQYF,TGTGCCAGCTCTTCTCACCCGGGGGACCAAGAGACCCAGTACTTC
TRBV7-4,NA,TRBJ2-1,NA,CASSPQPLGEQFF,TGTGCCAGCAGCCCACAGCCCCTGGGGGAGCAGTTCTTC
TRBV6-8,few,TRBJ1-4,NA,CASSKTQGLGEKLFF,TGTGCCAGCAGTAAAACCCAGGGCTTAGGTGAAAAACTGTTTTTT
TRBV11-3,NA,TRBJ2-1,TRBD1,CASSLYRGQYNEQFF,TGTGCCAGCAGCTTATACAGGGGGCAATACAATGAGCAGTTCTTC
TRBV18,NA,TRBJ1-3,NA,CASSPRGTGNTIYF,TGTGCCAGCTCACCAAGAGGGACTGGAAACACCATATATTTT
TRBV11-3,large,TRBJ1-2,TRBD1,CASSLSYWDRNYGYTF,TGTGCCAGCAGCTTATCATATTGGGACAGGAACTATGGCTACACCTTC
TRBV9,NA,TRBJ2-7,TRBD1,CASRLGQGAIHEQYF,TGTGCCAGCAGGCTCGGACAGGGGGCTATTCACGAGCAGTACTTC
TRBV6-8,NA,TRBJ1-1,NA,CASSYSGAGNTEAFF,TGTGCCAGCAGTTACTCAGGGGCGGGGAACACTGAAGCTTTCTTT
TRBV9,NA,TRBJ1-1,TRBD1,CASSAWTGSNTEAFF,TGTGCCAGCAGCGCCTGGACAGGGTCCAACACTGAAGCTTTCTTT
TRBV11-3,medium-sized,TRBJ1-2,TRBD1,CASSLNGQGLFGGYTF,TGTGCCAGCAGCTTAAATGGACAGGGACTCTTTGGTGGCTACACCTTC
TRBV11-3,few,TRBJ1-4,NA,CASSQSSVSNEKLFF,TGTGCCAGCAGCCAGAGTTCTGTTAGTAATGAAAAACTGTTTTTT
TRBV9,few,TRBJ1-5,TRBD1,CASSGRDRPNQPQHF,TGTGCCAGCAGCGGACGGGACAGGCCCAATCAGCCCCAGCATTTT
TRBV6-8,few,TRBJ2-5,NA,CASSYWNSEETQYF,TGTGCCAGCAGTTACTGGAATAGCGAAGAGACCCAGTACTTC
TRBV10-3,NA,TRBJ2-2,NA,CASRPGNTGELFF,TGTGCCAGTCGGCCGGGGAACACCGGGGAGCTGTTTTTT
TRBV7-6,few,TRBJ2-3,TRBD2,CASSFSAGVNTDTQYF,TGTGCCAGCAGCTTTTCGGCGGGAGTTAACACAGATACGCAGTATTTT
TRBV12-5,NA,TRBJ1-5,NA,CASRRGSNQPQHF,TGTGCCAGCCGCCGGGGAAGCAATCAGCCCCAGCATTTT
TRBV14,NA,TRBJ2-1,TRBD2,CASSHVAPGLAGEWRVYNEQFF,TGTGCCAGCAGCCATGTCGCCCCAGGACTAGCGGGAGAGTGGCGGGTGTACAATGAGCAGTTCTTC
TRBV19,NA,TRBJ2-2,NA,CASSKAGYTGELFF,TGTGCCAGTAGTAAGGCGGGTTACACCGGGGAGCTGTTTTTT
TRBV6-8,NA,TRBJ2-7,TRBD1,CASSSDDRGRYEQYF,TGTGCCAGCAGTAGCGATGACAGGGGGCGATACGAGCAGTACTTC
TRBV1,medium-sized,TRBJ1-3,NA,CASSQQTMPGNTIYF,TGCGCCAGCAGCCAACAGACCATGCCTGGAAACACCATATATTTT
TRBV29-1,NA,TRBJ2-5,TRBD1,CSVVRTGGKTQYF,TGCAGCGTGGTTAGGACAGGGGGGAAGACCCAGTACTTC
TRBV6-8,few,TRBJ1-1,NA,CASSYPDGEAFF,TGTGCCAGCAGTTACCCGGACGGAGAAGCTTTCTTT
TRBV11-3,few,TRBJ1-5,NA,CASSSLQSNQPQHF,TGTGCCAGCAGCAGCCTACAGAGCAATCAGCCCCAGCATTTT
TRBV11-3,few,TRBJ1-4,NA,CASSPTAFNEKLFF,TGTGCCAGCAGCCCCACAGCCTTTAATGAAAAACTGTTTTTT
TRBV11-3,medium-sized,TRBJ2-5,NA,CASSLVGAQYVTQYF,TGTGCCAGCAGCTTAGTGGGGGCGCAGTATGTGACCCAGTACTTC
TRBV15,large,TRBJ2-2,TRBD2,CATSRSTSGRANTGELFF,TGTGCCACCAGCCGGTCAACTAGCGGGAGGGCGAACACCGGGGAGCTGTTTTTT
TRBV25-1,NA,TRBJ2-2,NA,CASSPQANTGELFF,TGTGCCAGCAGCCCCCAGGCTAACACCGGGGAGCTGTTTTTT
TRBV12-5,NA,TRBJ1-2,NA,CASGLSPGTKGGYTF,TGTGCTAGTGGTTTGAGTCCAGGGACCAAGGGTGGCTACACCTTC
TRBV14,NA,TRBJ2-5,NA,CASSRTVQETQYF,TGTGCCAGCAGCAGGACAGTTCAAGAGACCCAGTACTTC
TRBV11-3,large,TRBJ1-3,NA,CASKGGLSGNTIYF,TGTGCCAGCAAAGGGGGTTTATCGGGAAACACCATATATTTT
TRBV9,NA,TRBJ2-1,NA,CASSVEREPYNEQFF,TGTGCCAGCAGCGTAGAAAGGGAGCCCTACAATGAGCAGTTCTTC
TRBV9,medium-sized,TRBJ2-2,TRBD1,CASSDGTGNTGELFF,TGTGCCAGCAGCGATGGGACAGGTAACACCGGGGAGCTGTTTTTT
TRBV4-1,few,TRBJ1-5,TRBD1,CASSPIRTGVQPQHF,TGCGCCAGCAGCCCTATTCGGACAGGGGTCCAGCCCCAGCATTTT
TRBV6-8,NA,TRBJ2-7,TRBD1,CASRPRQGIYEQYF,TGTGCCAGCAGACCACGACAGGGAATCTACGAGCAGTACTTC
TRBV11-3,few,TRBJ2-5,TRBD1,CASSSEGQEHQETQYF,TGTGCCAGCAGCTCCGAGGGACAGGAACACCAAGAGACCCAGTACTTC
TRBV11-3,NA,TRBJ1-4,NA,CASSPNRVGNEKLFF,TGTGCCAGCAGCCCCAACAGGGTCGGAAATGAAAAACTGTTTTTT
TRBV7-7,few,TRBJ2-7,NA,CASSLLVGLLQGSEQYF,TGTGCCAGCAGCTTACTGGTTGGCCTTCTCCAAGGCTCCGAGCAGTACTTC
TRBV6-8,few,TRBJ1-2,TRBD1,CASSYSDRVVSGYTF,TGTGCCAGCAGTTACTCGGACAGGGTCGTAAGTGGCTACACCTTC
TRBV11-3,NA,TRBJ2-7,TRBD2,CASSLVGLAGGYEQYF,TGTGCCAGCAGCTTAGTTGGACTAGCGGGAGGGTACGAGCAGTACTTC
TRBV29-1,NA,TRBJ2-1,TRBD2,CSVVLAGDNEQFF,TGCAGCGTTGTACTAGCGGGAGACAATGAGCAGTTCTTC
TRBV4-1,few,TRBJ2-1,NA,CASSQEPGRAFF,TGCGCCAGCAGCCAAGAACCCGGACGGGCGTTCTTC
TRBV29-1,NA,TRBJ1-1,NA,CSVKRGGMTEAFF,TGCAGCGTTAAACGTGGGGGTATGACTGAAGCTTTCTTT
TRBV9,large,TRBJ1-1,TRBD1,CASTRDRGDTEAFF,TGTGCCAGCACCAGGGACAGGGGGGACACTGAAGCTTTCTTT
TRBV11-3,NA,TRBJ2-1,NA,CASSLTGLSYNEQFF,TGTGCCAGCAGCTTAACGGGACTCTCCTACAATGAGCAGTTCTTC
TRBV28,few,TRBJ2-7,TRBD2,CASSFGLASSYEQYF,TGTGCCAGCAGTTTTGGACTAGCGAGCTCCTACGAGCAGTACTTC
TRBV5-1,NA,TRBJ2-3,NA,CASSLAMGAADTQYF,TGCGCCAGCAGCTTGGCCATGGGAGCGGCAGATACGCAGTATTTT
TRBV11-3,few,TRBJ2-5,TRBD2,CASSLSGSGETQYF,TGTGCCAGCAGCTTAAGCGGGAGCGGAGAGACCCAGTACTTC
TRBV11-3,NA,TRBJ1-2,NA,CASSPHVRGEDYGYTF,TGTGCCAGCAGCCCCCACGTAAGGGGGGAGGACTATGGCTACACCTTC
TRBV11-3,large,TRBJ1-1,NA,CASSAGPLNTEAFF,TGTGCCAGCAGCGCCGGACCGCTGAACACTGAAGCTTTCTTT
TRBV4-1,NA,TRBJ2-1,TRBD2,CASSHYGLAGNNEQFF,TGCGCCAGCAGCCACTACGGACTAGCGGGGAATAATGAGCAGTTCTTC
TRBV19,NA,TRBJ2-2,TRBD1,CASSPPDRVVTGELFF,TGTGCCAGTAGTCCCCCCGACAGGGTCGTCACCGGGGAGCTGTTTTTT
TRBV11-3,few,TRBJ1-2,TRBD1,CASSQGGREGFNGYTF,TGTGCCAGCAGCCAAGGGGGCCGGGAGGGGTTCAATGGCTACACCTTC
TRBV11-3,NA,TRBJ2-5,TRBD2,CASSLLAGLKVVETQYF,TGTGCCAGCAGCTTGCTAGCGGGATTAAAAGTCGTGGAGACCCAGTACTTC
TRBV6-8,NA,TRBJ2-1,NA,CASTPSPGFGEQFF,TGTGCCAGCACCCCGAGCCCGGGATTTGGTGAGCAGTTCTTC